What follows describes a single T cell receptor (beta chain). Its antigen is not identified. Unexposed donor CD4+ T cells date from about 2011-2018, before the COVID-19 pandemic. The data originate from a study of CD4 T cells in relation to SARS-CoV-2 and coronaviruses. The protocol was immunoSEQ multiplex PCR, while the TCRdb copy is restricted to in-frame clones and leaves out a portion. Here the sample spans around 56,000 clones, approximately 90% being singletons. CDR1 is SGHAT, CDR2 FQDESV, per germline (reference sequence). This CDR3 has 14 residues. Trimming cost V 4 bases and J 1 base, with 11 bases left between them. General study results and limits: SARS-CoV-2-driven expansion was significantly weaker in crossreactive than monoreactive clones. Memory recall responses, not primary responses primed in culture, are what the assay detects.

The receptor was isolated from a human donor in good health. The material sequenced was memory CD4+ T cells from PBMCs. The rearrangement joins TRBV11-1 to TRBJ2-7, with TRBD2 as a possible D gene (6 bases). The chain's CDR3 is CASSSPGESYEQYF. The CDR3 region has the DNA TGTGCCAGCAGCTCCCCGGGGGAATCCTACGAGCAGTACTTC.